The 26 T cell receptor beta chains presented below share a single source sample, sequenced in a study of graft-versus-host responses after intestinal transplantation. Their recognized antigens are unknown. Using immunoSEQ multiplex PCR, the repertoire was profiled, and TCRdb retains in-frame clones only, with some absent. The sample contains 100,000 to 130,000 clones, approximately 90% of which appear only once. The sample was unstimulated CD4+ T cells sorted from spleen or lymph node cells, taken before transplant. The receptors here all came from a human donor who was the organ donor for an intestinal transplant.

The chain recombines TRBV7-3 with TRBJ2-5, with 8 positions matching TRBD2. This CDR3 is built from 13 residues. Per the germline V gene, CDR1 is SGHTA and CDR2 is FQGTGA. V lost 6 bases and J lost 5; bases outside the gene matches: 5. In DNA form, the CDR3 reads TGTGCCAGCAGACTAGCGGCAGGGGAGACCCAGTACTTC. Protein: CASRLAAGETQYF.

DNA of the CDR3: TGTGCCAGCAGCTCGCTAGCGGGGGGAGCAGATACGCAGTATTTT. Protein: CASSSLAGGADTQYF. The chain employs TRBV5-4 and TRBJ2-3; 11 bases agree with TRBD2. Germline V lookup: CDR1 SGHNT, CDR2 YYREEE (reference sequence). The V segment lost 3 bases and the J segment 4 bases; nucleotides outside the gene matches: 4. The CDR3 spans 15 residues.

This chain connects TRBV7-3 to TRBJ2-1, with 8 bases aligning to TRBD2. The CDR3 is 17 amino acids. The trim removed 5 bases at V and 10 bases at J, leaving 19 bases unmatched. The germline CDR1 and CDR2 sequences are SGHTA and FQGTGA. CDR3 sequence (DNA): TGTGCCAGCAGCCCACTAGCGGAGCCCCCCCTTTCGTCCGAGCAGTTCTTC. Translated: CASSPLAEPPLSSEQFF. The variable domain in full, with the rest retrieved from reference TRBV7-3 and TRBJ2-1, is GAGVSQTPSNKVTEKGKYVELRCDPISGHTALYWYRQSLGQGPEFLIYFQGTGAADDSGLPNDRFFAVRPEGSVSTLKIQRTERGDSAVYLCASSPLAEPPLSSEQFFGPGTRLTVL.

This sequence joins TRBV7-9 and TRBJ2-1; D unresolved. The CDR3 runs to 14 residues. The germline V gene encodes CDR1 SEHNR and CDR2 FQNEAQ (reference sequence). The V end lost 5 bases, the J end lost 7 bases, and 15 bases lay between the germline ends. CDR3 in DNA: TGTGCCAGCAGCCACCTGGACCGTGGGAATGAGCAGTTCTTC. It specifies CASSHLDRGNEQFF.

The CDR3 region has the DNA TGTGCCCGGGGGGGAGCGGTCACAGATACGCAGTATTTT. The encoded protein is CARGGAVTDTQYF. This chain uses TRBV6-5 with TRBJ2-3, with TRBD2 matching over 8 bases. Germline assignment: CDR1 MNHEY and CDR2 SVGAGI. The trim removed 11 bases at V and 2 bases at J, leaving 6 bases unmatched. The CDR3 totals 13 residues.

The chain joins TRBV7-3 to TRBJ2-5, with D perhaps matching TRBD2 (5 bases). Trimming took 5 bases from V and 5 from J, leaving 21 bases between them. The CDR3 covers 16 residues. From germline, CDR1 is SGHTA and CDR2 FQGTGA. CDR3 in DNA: TGTGCCAGCAGCCCCCAAAGGGCCCTGCGGGCGGAGACCCAGTACTTC. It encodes CASSPQRALRAETQYF.

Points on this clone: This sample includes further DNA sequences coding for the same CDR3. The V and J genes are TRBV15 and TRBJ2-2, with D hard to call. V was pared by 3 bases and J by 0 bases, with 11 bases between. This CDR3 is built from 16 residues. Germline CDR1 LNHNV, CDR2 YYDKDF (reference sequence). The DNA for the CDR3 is TGTGCCACCAGCAGGGATCTGGGAACGAACACCGGGGAGCTGTTTTTT. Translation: CATSRDLGTNTGELFF. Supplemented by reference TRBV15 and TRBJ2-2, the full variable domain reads DAMVIQNPRYQVTQFGKPVTLSCSQTLNHNVMYWYQQKSSQAPKLLFHYYDKDFNNEADTPDNFQSRRPNTSFCFLDIRSPGLGDTAMYLCATSRDLGTNTGELFFGEGSRLTVL.

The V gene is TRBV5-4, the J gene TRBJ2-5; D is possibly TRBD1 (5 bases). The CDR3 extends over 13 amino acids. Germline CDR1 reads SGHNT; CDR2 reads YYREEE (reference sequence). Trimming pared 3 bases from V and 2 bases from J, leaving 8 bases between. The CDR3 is CASSWTTQETQYF. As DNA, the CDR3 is TGTGCCAGCAGCTGGACAACTCAAGAGACCCAGTACTTC.

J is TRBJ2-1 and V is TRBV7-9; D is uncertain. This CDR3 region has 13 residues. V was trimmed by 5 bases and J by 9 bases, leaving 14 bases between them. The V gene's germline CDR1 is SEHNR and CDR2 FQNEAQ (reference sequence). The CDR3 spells CASSLSLAREQFF. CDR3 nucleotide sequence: TGTGCCAGCAGCCTCTCCCTTGCCCGTGAGCAGTTCTTC.

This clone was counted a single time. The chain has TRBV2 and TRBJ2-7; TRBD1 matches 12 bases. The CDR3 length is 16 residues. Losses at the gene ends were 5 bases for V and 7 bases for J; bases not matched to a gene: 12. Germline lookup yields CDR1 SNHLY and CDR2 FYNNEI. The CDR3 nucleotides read TGTGCCAGCAGTCCCCTGCCGGGACAGGGGGCTGGTGAGCAGTACTTC. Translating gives CASSPLPGQGAGEQYF.

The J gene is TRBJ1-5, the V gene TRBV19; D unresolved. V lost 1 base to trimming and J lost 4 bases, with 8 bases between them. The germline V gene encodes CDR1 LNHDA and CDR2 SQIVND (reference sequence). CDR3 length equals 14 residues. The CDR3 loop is CASSIVGGNQPQHF. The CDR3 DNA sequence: TGTGCCAGTAGTATAGTCGGTGGGAATCAGCCCCAGCATTTT.

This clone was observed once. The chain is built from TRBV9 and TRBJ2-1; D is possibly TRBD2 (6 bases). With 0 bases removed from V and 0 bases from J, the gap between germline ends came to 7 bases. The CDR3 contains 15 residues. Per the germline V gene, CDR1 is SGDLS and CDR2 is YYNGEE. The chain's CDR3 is CASSVDSGSYNEQFF. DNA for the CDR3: TGTGCCAGCAGCGTAGATAGCGGCTCCTACAATGAGCAGTTCTTC.

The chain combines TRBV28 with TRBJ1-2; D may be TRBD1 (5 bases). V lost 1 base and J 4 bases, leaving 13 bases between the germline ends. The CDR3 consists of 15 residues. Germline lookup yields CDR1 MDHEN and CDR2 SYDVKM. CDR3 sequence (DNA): TGTGCCAGCAGTTTATCCCTGAAGGGGTTCTATGGCTACACCTTC. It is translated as CASSLSLKGFYGYTF.

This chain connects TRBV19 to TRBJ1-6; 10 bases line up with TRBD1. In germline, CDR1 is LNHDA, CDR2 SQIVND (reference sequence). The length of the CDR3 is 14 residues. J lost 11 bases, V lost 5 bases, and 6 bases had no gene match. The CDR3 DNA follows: TGTGCCAGTAGTCCGGGACAGGGGTTAACACCCCTCCACTTT. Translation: CASSPGQGLTPLHF.

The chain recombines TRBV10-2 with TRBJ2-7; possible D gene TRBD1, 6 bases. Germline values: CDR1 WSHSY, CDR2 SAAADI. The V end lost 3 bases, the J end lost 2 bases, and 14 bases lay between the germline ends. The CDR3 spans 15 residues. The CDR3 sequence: CASSEERTVPYEQYF. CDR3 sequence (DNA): TGCGCCAGCAGTGAAGAGAGGACAGTGCCCTACGAGCAGTACTTC.

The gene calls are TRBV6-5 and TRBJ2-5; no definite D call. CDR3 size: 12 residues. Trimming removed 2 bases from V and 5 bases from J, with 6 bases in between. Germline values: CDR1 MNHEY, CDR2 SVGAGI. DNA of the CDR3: TGTGCCAGCAGTTACACCGCCGAGACCCAGTACTTC. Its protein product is CASSYTAETQYF.

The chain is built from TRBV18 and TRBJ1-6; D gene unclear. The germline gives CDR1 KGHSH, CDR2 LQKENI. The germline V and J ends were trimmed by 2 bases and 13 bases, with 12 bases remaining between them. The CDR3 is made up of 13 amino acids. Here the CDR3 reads CASSPDLGSPLHF. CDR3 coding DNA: TGTGCCAGCTCACCAGATCTTGGGTCCCCCCTCCACTTT.

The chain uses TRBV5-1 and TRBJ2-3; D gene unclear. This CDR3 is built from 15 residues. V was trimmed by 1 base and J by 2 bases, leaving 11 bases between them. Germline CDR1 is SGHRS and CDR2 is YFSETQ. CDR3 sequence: CASSLNGLDTDTQYF. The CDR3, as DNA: TGCGCCAGCAGCTTGAATGGTCTGGACACAGATACGCAGTATTTT.

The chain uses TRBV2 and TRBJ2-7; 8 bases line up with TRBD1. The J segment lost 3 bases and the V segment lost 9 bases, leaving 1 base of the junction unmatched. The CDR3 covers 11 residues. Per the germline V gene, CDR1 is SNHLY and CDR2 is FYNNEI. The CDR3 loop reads CARGQDYEQYF. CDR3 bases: TGTGCCAGGGGACAGGACTACGAGCAGTACTTC.

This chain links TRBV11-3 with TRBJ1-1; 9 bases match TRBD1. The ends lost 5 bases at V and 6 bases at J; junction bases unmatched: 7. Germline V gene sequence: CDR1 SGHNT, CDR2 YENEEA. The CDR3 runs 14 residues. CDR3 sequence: CASSTGGVRAEAFF. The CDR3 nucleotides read TGTGCCAGCAGCACAGGGGGCGTGCGGGCTGAAGCTTTCTTT.

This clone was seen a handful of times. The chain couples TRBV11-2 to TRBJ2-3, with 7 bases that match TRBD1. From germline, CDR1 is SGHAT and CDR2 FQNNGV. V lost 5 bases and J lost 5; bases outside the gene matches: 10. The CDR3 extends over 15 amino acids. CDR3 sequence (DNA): TGTGCCAGCAGCCACTCGACAGGGTGGGGAGATACGCAGTATTTT. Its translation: CASSHSTGWGDTQYF.

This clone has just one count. The CDR3 DNA follows: TGTGCCAGCAGTGGACAGGGATATCAGCCCCAGCATTTT. Its protein product is CASSGQGYQPQHF. The chain employs TRBV2 and TRBJ1-5, with 7 bases fitting TRBD1. Trimming at V came to 4 bases and at J to 5 bases, leaving 2 bases not matched to a gene. The germline gives CDR1 SNHLY, CDR2 FYNNEI. There are 13 residues in the CDR3.

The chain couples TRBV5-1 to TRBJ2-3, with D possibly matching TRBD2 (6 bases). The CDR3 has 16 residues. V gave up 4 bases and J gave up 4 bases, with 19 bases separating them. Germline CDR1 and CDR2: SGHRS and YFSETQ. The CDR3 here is CASSLPLRDLSDTQYF. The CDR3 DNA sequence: TGCGCCAGCAGCCTCCCTTTACGGGACTTGTCAGATACGCAGTATTTT.

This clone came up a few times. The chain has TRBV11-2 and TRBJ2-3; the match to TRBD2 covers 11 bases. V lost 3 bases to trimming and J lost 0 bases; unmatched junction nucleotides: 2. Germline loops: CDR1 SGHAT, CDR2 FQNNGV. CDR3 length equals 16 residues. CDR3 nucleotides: TGTGCCAGCAGCTTTAGCGGGGGGGTTAGCACAGATACGCAGTATTTT. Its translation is CASSFSGGVSTDTQYF.

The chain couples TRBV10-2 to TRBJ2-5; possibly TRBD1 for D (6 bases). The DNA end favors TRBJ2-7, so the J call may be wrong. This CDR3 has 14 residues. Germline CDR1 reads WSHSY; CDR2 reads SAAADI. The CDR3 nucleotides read TGCGCCACCAAAAGGGACATAACAACCTACGAGCAGTACTTC. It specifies CATKRDITTYEQYF.

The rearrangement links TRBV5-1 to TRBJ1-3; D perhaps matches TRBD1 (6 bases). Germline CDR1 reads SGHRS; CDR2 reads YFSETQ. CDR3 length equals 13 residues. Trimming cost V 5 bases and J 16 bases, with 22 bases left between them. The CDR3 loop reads CASSPRLDSRLYF. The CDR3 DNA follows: TGCGCCAGCAGTCCCCGCTTGGACAGCCGATTGTATTTT.